The 6 T cell receptor beta chains listed next were all sequenced from one sample in a study of blood T cells in healthy people across ages. The use of a sample-barcoded 5' primer and a J-beta primer mix characterized a second PCR of roughly 6 to 11 cycles. Using its own MiXCR run on the 5' RACE reads, TCRdb lists one record per CDR3 protein. Altogether under 2,000,000 distinct CDR3 sequences are present, approximately 50% being singletons, with the ten largest covering less than 2.5%. Sequenced sample: blood. The source of these receptors is a woman in her forties in good health.

This chain uses TRBV9 with TRBJ2-3; TRBD2 aligns across 10 bases. V dropped 2 bases and J dropped 5; count of bases not matched to a gene: 8. The germline gives CDR1 SGDLS, CDR2 YYNGEE. The CDR3 spans 16 residues. CDR3 in DNA: TGTGCCAGCAGCGTTGTTAGCGGGGGGCAGGGAGATACGCAGTATTTT. Its protein is CASSVVSGGQGDTQYF. Using reference TRBV9 and TRBJ2-3 for the parts outside the CDR3, the full variable domain is DSGVTQTPKHLITATGQRVTLRCSPRSGDLSVYWYQQSLDQGLQFLIQYYNGEERAKGNILERFSAQQFPDLHSELNLSSLELGDSALYFCASSVVSGGQGDTQYFGPGTRLTVL.

This clonotype has only a few counts. V gene TRBV10-3 combines with J gene TRBJ2-4, with D unresolved. The CDR3 runs to 11 residues. Germline V CDR1 and CDR2: ENHRY, SYGVKD. The germline V and J ends were trimmed by 3 bases and 15 bases, with 12 bases remaining between them. The CDR3 nucleotides are TGTGCCATCAGTGACCTAGACGTCTGGTACTTC. Protein: CAISDLDVWYF.

The CDR3 DNA reads TGCAGTGCTAGTCTACCGGAGACTAGCGGGGCCTACAATGAGCAGTTCTTC. Translated: CSASLPETSGAYNEQFF. The rearrangement joins TRBV20-1 to TRBJ2-1; TRBD2 matches at 11 bases. Germline values: CDR1 DFQATT, CDR2 SNEGSKA (reference sequence). CDR3 size: 17 residues. The trim removed 3 bases at V and 2 bases at J, leaving 9 bases unmatched.

The chain carries TRBV13 and TRBJ2-7; 7 bases fit TRBD1. V was clipped by 5 bases and J by 3 bases; unmatched bases: 7. The germline V gene encodes CDR1 PRHDT and CDR2 FYEKMQ (reference sequence). This CDR3 is 14 amino acids long. CDR3 residues: CASSARQGYYEQYF. CDR3 DNA sequence: TGTGCCAGCAGCGCCAGACAGGGATACTACGAGCAGTACTTC.

This clonotype was picked up a small number of times. This chain joins TRBV7-2 and TRBJ2-1; 11 bases agree with TRBD2. There are 18 residues in the CDR3. The V gene end was trimmed by 4 bases and the J gene end by 4 bases; junction bases not matched to a gene: 12. The germline V gene has CDR1 SGHTA and CDR2 FQGNSA. The CDR3 region has the DNA TGTGCCAGCAGCTCCCAGACTACTAGCGGGGGACTTTACAATGAGCAGTTCTTC. Protein product: CASSSQTTSGGLYNEQFF.

J is TRBJ2-3 and V is TRBV29-1; D is ambiguous. CDR3 length equals 14 residues. V dropped 0 bases and J dropped 2 bases, with 9 bases sitting between them. The germline gives CDR1 SQVTM, CDR2 ANQGSEA. CDR3 nucleotide sequence: TGCAGCGTTGAAGACGTCGGAATCACAGATACGCAGTATTTT. This encodes CSVEDVGITDTQYF.